These T cell receptor beta chains were read from a single sample in a study of blood T cell repertoires in COVID-19. Data came from immunoSEQ multiplex PCR; TCRdb stores just in-frame clones and leaves some out. The sample consists of some 150,000 clones, roughly 90% of them appearing once. The source material was peripheral blood. These receptors were obtained from a man aged 60 to 69 with acute or convalescent COVID-19. Each CDR3 is given with its conserved first and last residue. D genes are given only for firm matches. Clone size is given for some rows only: seen once, a few or many times, or a class if the clone is expanded.

J gene	D gene	clone size	V gene	CDR3 protein	CDR3 DNA
TRBJ2-3	-	-	TRBV9	CASSRQAGADTQYF	TGTGCCAGCAGTCGCCAGGCAGGCGCAGATACGCAGTATTTT
TRBJ2-3	-	few	TRBV6-2/TRBV6-3	CASSQLADTQYF	TGTGCCAGCAGCCAGTTAGCAGATACGCAGTATTTT
TRBJ2-3	TRBD1	-	TRBV7-9	CASSGRGSGDTQYF	TGTGCCAGCAGCGGCAGGGGGAGCGGAGATACGCAGTATTTT
TRBJ2-7	TRBD2	-	TRBV3-1/TRBV3-2	CASSPSGGLSYEQYF	TGTGCCAGCAGCCCCAGCGGGGGACTCTCCTACGAGCAGTACTTC
TRBJ1-6	-	-	TRBV25-1	CASTGHNSPLHF	TGTGCCAGCACAGGGCATAATTCACCCCTCCACTTT
TRBJ2-3	-	once	TRBV12-3/TRBV12-4	CASRISGTDTQYF	TGTGCCAGCAGAATTAGCGGAACAGATACGCAGTATTTT
TRBJ2-7	-	-	TRBV19	CASSIGQGYEQYF	TGTGCCAGTAGTATAGGGCAGGGGTACGAGCAGTACTTC
TRBJ2-4	TRBD2	-	TRBV15	CATSSKGLAGHENIQYF	TGTGCCACCAGCTCAAAAGGGCTAGCGGGACACGAAAACATTCAGTACTTC
TRBJ2-7	TRBD1	-	TRBV10-3	CAISGTGEQYF	TGTGCCATCAGTGGGACAGGGGAGCAGTACTTC
TRBJ2-3	TRBD2	-	TRBV10-2	CASNSPAGGQDTQYF	TGCGCCAGCAATTCCCCAGCGGGGGGGCAAGATACGCAGTATTTT
TRBJ2-7	TRBD2	-	TRBV27	CASSLGTSGGTFEQYF	TGTGCCAGCAGTCTCGGGACTAGCGGGGGCACTTTCGAGCAGTACTTC
TRBJ1-1	-	-	TRBV29-1	CSVATVNTEAFF	TGCAGCGTCGCGACAGTGAACACTGAAGCTTTCTTT
TRBJ1-5	-	-	TRBV12-3/TRBV12-4	CASSLAGAQPQHF	TGTGCCAGCAGTTTAGCGGGGGCTCAGCCCCAGCATTTT
TRBJ1-2	-	-	TRBV5-1	CASSSKTTDGNYGYTF	TGCGCCAGCAGCTCGAAGACAACGGATGGGAACTATGGCTACACCTTC